This T cell receptor beta chain was identified in a study of shared clonotypes between healthy human individuals. The data were produced by immunoSEQ multiplex PCR, yet TCRdb's version contains in-frame clones alone and is incomplete. Of 1,400,000 or so clones in the sample, 98% were seen once. Input material: naive CD4+ T cells sorted from blood. Subset defined: CD45RA+ positively selected. This receptor was taken from a man younger than 40 in good health.

The CDR3 region is CASSQDSRASWGEKLFF. In DNA, the CDR3 is TGTGCCAGCAGCCAAGATTCCCGAGCATCTTGGGGGGAAAAACTGTTTTTT. This sequence joins TRBV14 and TRBJ1-4, with TRBD1 as a possible D gene (5 bases). Germline CDR1 reads SGHDN; CDR2 reads FVKESK. The CDR3 extends over 17 amino acids. The germline V and J ends were trimmed by 0 bases and 8 bases, with 19 bases remaining between them.